Below, one T cell receptor beta chain is given with its context. The antigen remains unidentified. This specimen belongs to a study of OX40 agonist ivuxolimab in advanced cancers. About the study: Those enrolled were less than 85% male, with a mean age of about 66 years and ages from roughly 20 to 90. Study conclusions and caveats: Both CD4+ and CD8+ T cell populations in blood had undergone clonal expansion by week 6 at 0.1 to 3.0 mg/kg.

CDR1 is SEHNR and CDR2 is FQNEAQ in the germline V gene (reference sequence). V shed 5 bases and J shed 7 bases, with 18 bases lying between them. The CDR3 extends over 14 amino acids. Data came from immunoSEQ multiplex PCR; TCRdb stores just in-frame clones and leaves some out. The table records about 45,000 clones, roughly 86% of them present only once. Sequencing used CD4+ or CD8+ T cells sorted from blood, obtained in a trial of the OX40 agonist ivuxolimab. The rearrangement joins TRBV7-9 to TRBJ2-7; TRBD2 is a possible D gene (6 bases). The TCR comes from an adult with an advanced solid tumor such as melanoma, head and neck, liver or kidney cancer. The CDR3 region is CASSPGEDLREQYF. CDR3 nucleotides: TGTGCCAGCAGCCCCGGGGAGGACCTACGAGAGCAGTACTTC.